Below, 28 T cell receptor beta chains from the same sample are listed, as sequenced in a study of shared clonotypes between healthy human individuals (TCRdb year 2020). The library was made by the immunoSEQ multiplex PCR assay. The table was pulled from immuneACCESS by TCRdb, which kept in-frame rearrangements only. Such tables lose some clones; where checked, under half of the loss comes from unresolved V genes, and the rest has no known cause. The sample table records around 2.5 million clones; approximately 93% of these occur just once. Of the sample, 0.36% is held by the ten largest clones. Sample: naive CD4+ T cells from PBMCs. Explained via the paper, the cell subset or site label denotes: CD45RA+ positively selected. These receptors were obtained from a man in his late teens or twenties in good health. Some clones in this sample may be carry-over from other donors' samples.

The J gene is TRBJ2-7, the V gene TRBV28; a weak D match, TRBD2 (5 bases). V lost 9 bases and J lost 3, with 12 bases in between. The germline V gene has CDR1 MDHEN and CDR2 SYDVKM. The CDR3 length is 12 residues. The CDR3: CASGRVGYEQYF. For the CDR3, the DNA is TGTGCCAGTGGGCGGGTGGGCTACGAGCAGTACTTC.

This chain links TRBV6-1 with TRBJ1-2; TRBD1 might be the D (6 bases). V shed 4 bases and J shed 8 bases, with 14 bases lying between them. This CDR3 contains 13 residues. Germline V gene data show CDR1 as MNHNS and CDR2 as SASEGT. Here the CDR3 DNA reads TGTGCCAGCAGTGCCCTGACAGGAATCGGCTACACCTTC. Amino acid sequence: CASSALTGIGYTF.

V usage is TRBV5-1 and J usage is TRBJ1-6; 7 bases match TRBD1. This CDR3 comprises 15 residues. The V gene end was trimmed by 0 bases and the J gene end by 9 bases; junction bases not matched to a gene: 6. Per germline, CDR1 SGHRS and CDR2 YFSETQ. CDR3 region: CASSLAGTVGSPLHF. DNA for the CDR3: TGCGCCAGCAGCTTGGCTGGGACAGTGGGTTCACCCCTCCACTTT.

V and J are TRBV4-3 and TRBJ1-4; TRBD1 matches 7 bases. CDR3 length: 16 amino acids. Looked up from germline, CDR1 is LGHNA and CDR2 is YSLEER. After removal of 1 base from V and 1 base from J, the junction contained 3 bases not matched to a gene. The CDR3 sequence: CASSQAQGLTNEKLFF. The CDR3 coding sequence is TGCGCCAGCAGCCAAGCACAGGGGTTAACTAATGAAAAACTGTTTTTT.

This sequence joins TRBV11-2 and TRBJ1-1; no reliable D call. Germline values: CDR1 SGHAT, CDR2 FQNNGV. The V end was cut by 5 bases, the J end by 0 bases, with 7 bases between. The CDR3 runs to 13 residues. As DNA, the CDR3 is TGTGCCAGCAGCCGGAGATTGAACACTGAAGCTTTCTTT. Its protein is CASSRRLNTEAFF. The entire variable domain, with the rest obtained from reference TRBV11-2 and TRBJ1-1, is as follows: EAGVAQSPRYKIIEKRQSVAFWCNPISGHATLYWYQQILGQGPKLLIQFQNNGVVDDSQLPKDRFSAERLKGVDSTLKIQPAKLEDSAVYLCASSRRLNTEAFFGQGTRLTVV.

This clone has just one count. The chain uses TRBV5-1 and TRBJ1-2; TRBD1 is a possible D gene (5 bases). The V end was cut by 1 base, the J end by 0 bases, with 13 bases between. Germline assignment: CDR1 SGHRS and CDR2 YFSETQ. CDR3 length equals 16 residues. The CDR3 DNA reads TGCGCCAGCAGCTTGAATTGGGGGATCACTAACTATGGCTACACCTTC. Translated: CASSLNWGITNYGYTF.

The V and J genes are TRBV11-1 and TRBJ1-3; tentatively, D is TRBD1 (6 bases). The CDR3 length is 16 residues. Germline assignment: CDR1 SGHAT and CDR2 FQDESV (reference sequence). V lost 4 bases and J 0 bases, leaving 13 bases between the germline ends. CDR3 nucleotide sequence: TGTGCCAGCAGCTCCTCGGGGGCTTTCTCTGGAAACACCATATATTTT. Protein product: CASSSSGAFSGNTIYF.

The chain joins TRBV5-1 to TRBJ2-4, with D perhaps matching TRBD2 (5 bases). In germline, CDR1 is SGHRS, CDR2 YFSETQ. With 2 bases removed from V and 2 bases from J, the gap between germline ends came to 14 bases. CDR3 size: 16 residues. The CDR3 DNA follows: TGCGCCAGCAGCTTTGGACCCGCCGGGACCAAAAACATTCAGTACTTC. This translates into CASSFGPAGTKNIQYF.

The V and J genes are TRBV7-2 and TRBJ1-2, with TRBD1 matching 8 bases. CDR1 and CDR2 (germline): SGHTA, FQGNSA. Trimming removed 4 bases from V and 4 bases from J; junction bases left unmatched: 8. The CDR3 has 15 amino acids. CDR3 region: CASSSQGADPYGYTF. The CDR3 DNA is TGTGCCAGCAGCTCCCAGGGGGCGGACCCCTATGGCTACACCTTC. Complete variable domain (other parts from reference TRBV7-2 and TRBJ1-2): GAGVSQSPSNKVTEKGKDVELRCDPISGHTALYWYRQSLGQGLEFLIYFQGNSAPDKSGLPSDRFSAERTGGSVSTLTIQRTQQEDSAVYLCASSSQGADPYGYTFGSGTRLTVV.

V and J are TRBV7-3 and TRBJ2-1, with TRBD1 matching over 8 bases. The CDR3 is 15 residues long. The germline V gene encodes CDR1 SGHTA and CDR2 FQGTGA. V gave up 5 bases and J gave up 8 bases; unmatched junction bases: 11. CDR3 sequence (DNA): TGTGCCAGCAGCCGCTCCAATACAGGGGGACATGAGCAGTTCTTC. This codes for CASSRSNTGGHEQFF.

Here the CDR3 DNA reads TGTGCCACTCGGCGTAGACAGGGGAACACTGAAGCTTTCTTT. This sequence encodes CATRRRQGNTEAFF. This sequence joins TRBV6-6 and TRBJ1-1, with 7 positions matching TRBD1. The V segment lost 10 bases and the J segment 1 base; nucleotides outside the gene matches: 9. Germline CDR1 reads MNHNY; CDR2 reads SVGAGI (reference sequence). This CDR3 is 14 amino acids long.

In regard to this clone: One end of the junction fails to match germline, which may point to a read error. The rearrangement links TRBV7-6 to TRBJ2-1, with D possibly matching TRBD1 (5 bases). Germline-derived CDR1 and CDR2 are SGHVS and FNYEAQ. This CDR3 region has 14 residues. The CDR3 region is CASSARWADNGQFF. CDR3 nucleotide sequence: TGTGCCAGCAGCGCCCGGTGGGCGGACAATGGGCAGTTCTTC.

The rearrangement joins TRBV5-1 to TRBJ2-3, with 8 bases aligning to TRBD2. Germline V gene lookup returns CDR1 SGHRS and CDR2 YFSETQ. V shed 0 bases, J shed 2 bases, and the junction held 5 bases outside the gene matches. The CDR3 sequence is 16 residues long. The CDR3 here is CASSLAGTRYTDTQYF. The CDR3 nucleotides are TGCGCCAGCAGCTTGGCCGGGACTAGGTACACAGATACGCAGTATTTT. Supplemented by reference TRBV5-1 and TRBJ2-3, the full variable domain reads KAGVTQTPRYLIKTRGQQVTLSCSPISGHRSVSWYQQTPGQGLQFLFEYFSETQRNKGNFPGRFSGRQFSNSRSEMNVSTLELGDSALYLCASSLAGTRYTDTQYFGPGTRLTVL.

The count of this clone is one. The chain is built from TRBV21-1 and TRBJ1-5; the table's TRBD1 call for D was not verified on the DNA. TRBV21-1 is termed a pseudogene. The CDR3 totals 17 residues. CDR3 sequence (DNA): TGTGCCAGCAGCGAAAAACTTAACCGGGACAGCGATCAGCCCCAGCATTTT. Amino acids: CASSEKLNRDSDQPQHF.

The V and J genes are TRBV4-2 and TRBJ2-7, with 11 bases aligning to TRBD2. The ends lost 0 bases at V and 0 bases at J; junction bases unmatched: 4. Per the germline V gene, CDR1 is LGHNA and CDR2 is YNFKEQ. The CDR3 sequence is 17 residues long. The chain's CDR3 is CASSQEAGLAASYEQYF. DNA for the CDR3: TGTGCCAGCAGCCAAGAAGCGGGACTAGCGGCCTCCTACGAGCAGTACTTC.

J is TRBJ2-7 and V is TRBV9; perhaps TRBD2 as D (5 bases). The V and J ends lost 1 base and 6 bases respectively, with 8 bases between them. CDR1 is SGDLS and CDR2 is YYNGEE in the germline V gene. This CDR3 has 12 residues. CDR3 amino acids: CASSVSDFEQYF. The CDR3 region has the DNA TGTGCCAGCAGCGTATCGGACTTCGAGCAGTACTTC. Full variable domain (remainder filled in from reference TRBV9 and TRBJ2-7): DSGVTQTPKHLITATGQRVTLRCSPRSGDLSVYWYQQSLDQGLQFLIQYYNGEERAKGNILERFSAQQFPDLHSELNLSSLELGDSALYFCASSVSDFEQYFGPGTRLTVT.

The chain joins TRBV5-4 to TRBJ1-1; D not certain. The CDR3 has 14 amino acids. Trimming pared 2 bases from V and 0 bases from J, leaving 8 bases between. The V gene's germline CDR1 is SGHNT and CDR2 YYREEE (reference sequence). The CDR3 coding sequence is TGTGCCAGCAGCTTTGGTGCAGTGAACACTGAAGCTTTCTTT. It is translated as CASSFGAVNTEAFF.

The chain's CDR3 is CASREQETEAFF. The CDR3 DNA reads TGCGCCAGCAGAGAGCAGGAGACTGAAGCTTTCTTT. The chain links TRBV5-1 to TRBJ1-1; D ambiguous. Germline V CDR1 and CDR2: SGHRS, YFSETQ. Trimming took off 5 bases at V and 5 bases at J, with 10 bases between the two ends. The CDR3 sequence is 12 residues long.

The V and J genes are TRBV30 and TRBJ2-2; D could derive from TRBD1 or TRBD2 (5 bases each). Germline V lookup: CDR1 GTSNPN, CDR2 SVGIG (reference sequence). The V gene lost 5 bases and the J gene lost 6 bases, with 16 bases spanning the gap. The length of the CDR3 is 14 residues. CDR3 in DNA: TGTGCCTGGGATGGGGACGGCCAGTCCGGGGAGCTGTTTTTT. Amino acids: CAWDGDGQSGELFF. The variable domain in full, completed from reference TRBV30 and TRBJ2-2, reads SQTIHQWPATLVQPVGSPLSLECTVEGTSNPNLYWYRQAAGRGLQLLFYSVGIGQISSEVPQNLSASRPQDRQFILSSKKLLLSDSGFYLCAWDGDGQSGELFFGEGSRLTVL.

The V call is TRBV6-1, the J call TRBJ1-2, with no clear D. Germline V lookup: CDR1 MNHNS, CDR2 SASEGT. Trimming stripped 0 bases from V and 6 bases from J, with 11 bases between. This CDR3 has 14 amino acids. The CDR3 region is CASSEAVFRDGYTF. The CDR3 DNA sequence: TGTGCCAGCAGTGAAGCGGTCTTTAGGGATGGCTACACCTTC.

The V and J genes are TRBV29-1 and TRBJ2-7; D might be TRBD2 (6 bases). The ends were cut back, 3 bases at V and 12 bases at J, with 18 bases in the middle. Germline-derived CDR1 and CDR2 are SQVTM and ANQGSEA. This CDR3 contains 12 residues. DNA of the CDR3: TGCAGCGTTGACTCAGGGAGGAGGGTTCGGTACTTC. Translated: CSVDSGRRVRYF.

This rearrangement joins TRBV5-1 to TRBJ1-5; TRBD1 matches at 7 bases. The V segment lost 0 bases and the J segment 6 bases; nucleotides outside the gene matches: 3. CDR3 size: 14 residues. Germline-derived CDR1 and CDR2 are SGHRS and YFSETQ. CDR3 region: CASSLGTGVQPQHF. CDR3 coding DNA: TGCGCCAGCAGCTTGGGTACAGGGGTTCAGCCCCAGCATTTT.

The V gene is TRBV15, the J gene TRBJ1-1; a weak D match, TRBD1 (5 bases). CDR1 is LNHNV, CDR2 YYDKDF, per germline (reference sequence). Trimming took 8 bases from V and 0 from J, leaving 16 bases between them. This CDR3 has 15 residues. CDR3: CATSLGRLMNTEAFF. The CDR3 DNA sequence: TGTGCCACCTCATTGGGACGGCTGATGAACACTGAAGCTTTCTTT.

The chain uses TRBV29-1 and TRBJ2-5, with D tentatively TRBD1 (6 bases). The J call may be in error: the DNA end matches TRBJ2-7 better. The V gene's germline CDR1 is SQVTM and CDR2 ANQGSEA. The CDR3 contains 13 residues. The CDR3 region is CSGDRDTPYEQYF. For the CDR3, the DNA is TGCAGCGGGGACCGGGACACCCCCTACGAGCAGTACTTC.

This chain connects TRBV6-5 to TRBJ2-1, with D unclear. CDR1 and CDR2 (germline): MNHEY, SVGAGI. V dropped 4 bases and J dropped 7 bases, with 14 bases sitting between them. The CDR3 is 14 residues long. In nucleotides, the CDR3 is TGTGCCAGCAGTTTGGGCGGCCCTTGGAATGAGCAGTTCTTC. It encodes CASSLGGPWNEQFF.

J is TRBJ1-4 and V is TRBV4-1, with 7 positions matching TRBD1. J was trimmed by 7 bases and V by 3 bases; bases with no gene match: 14. There are 17 residues in the CDR3. Germline CDR1 and CDR2: MGHRA and YSYEKL. In DNA form, the CDR3 reads TGCGCCAGCAGCCAGGGACCGACAGGGCGGGAGGGTGAAAAACTGTTTTTT. It codes for CASSQGPTGREGEKLFF.

This sequence joins TRBV6-5 and TRBJ1-2; D is unclear. The CDR3 is made up of 12 amino acids. V was trimmed by 7 bases and J by 8 bases, leaving 14 bases between them. Germline V gene data show CDR1 as MNHEY and CDR2 as SVGAGI. CDR3 in DNA: TGTGCCAGCAAAGAGGCAGGCGTCGGCTACACCTTC. It codes for CASKEAGVGYTF.

The V gene is TRBV19, the J gene TRBJ2-5; D not resolved. There are 14 residues in the CDR3. From germline, CDR1 is LNHDA and CDR2 SQIVND (reference sequence). Between the trimmed V and J ends, which lost 2 bases and 5 bases, there was a span of 12 bases. The CDR3 sequence is CASSIKGTGETQYF. CDR3 DNA: TGTGCCAGTAGTATAAAAGGCACCGGGGAGACCCAGTACTTC.